This entry lists 11 T cell receptor beta chains sequenced from one sample in a study of T cells after yellow fever vaccination. TCRdb re-called the 5' RACE reads through MiXCR, storing one row per CDR3 protein. The table lists about 320,000 distinct CDR3 sequences, 3.5% to 4.5% of them singletons, with around 19% in the top ten. Sequences were derived from PBMCs, sampled 15 days after the yellow fever booster vaccination. These receptors came from a man aged 18-30 years who received the YFV17D yellow fever vaccine.

The V call is TRBV20-1, the J call TRBJ2-2; tentatively, D is TRBD2 (6 bases). The germline V gene encodes CDR1 DFQATT and CDR2 SNEGSKA (reference sequence). The CDR3 sequence is 15 residues long. V lost 5 bases to trimming and J lost 3 bases, with 16 bases between them. The CDR3 reads CSAAKTGTDTGELFF. In DNA, the CDR3 is TGCAGTGCTGCGAAAACTGGGACTGACACCGGGGAGCTGTTTTTT.

This clonotype occurred many times. V usage is TRBV10-3 and J usage is TRBJ1-6; no clear D gene. Trimming took off 2 bases at V and 7 bases at J, with 3 bases between the two ends. Germline V gene lookup returns CDR1 ENHRY and CDR2 SYGVKD. The CDR3 contains 12 residues. CDR3 bases: TGTGCCATCAGTGAGGAAAATTCACCCCTCCACTTT. Its protein is CAISEENSPLHF.

This clonotype showed up many times. The chain couples TRBV12-3 or TRBV12-4 to TRBJ1-4, with D tentatively TRBD1 (5 bases). V was clipped by 5 bases and J by 12 bases, with 13 bases between them. This CDR3 has 12 residues. This chain's CDR3 is CASSDGGSELFF. The CDR3 bases are TGTGCCAGCAGTGATGGGGGATCTGAACTGTTTTTT.

This chain joins TRBV5-1 and TRBJ2-5; 8 bases align to TRBD2. Trimming cost V 4 bases and J 5 bases; bases outside gene matches: 7. The CDR3 spans 14 residues. Germline assignment: CDR1 SGHRS and CDR2 YFSETQ. The CDR3 nucleotides read TGCGCCAGCAGCCCCCCGGGGGGGCGCGAGACCCAGTACTTC. It yields the protein CASSPPGGRETQYF. Using reference TRBV5-1 and TRBJ2-5 for the parts outside the CDR3, the full variable domain is KAGVTQTPRYLIKTRGQQVTLSCSPISGHRSVSWYQQTPGQGLQFLFEYFSETQRNKGNFPGRFSGRQFSNSRSEMNVSTLELGDSALYLCASSPPGGRETQYFGPGTRLLVL.

This clonotype was counted at least ten times. The rearrangement joins TRBV28 to TRBJ1-2; D uncertain. Trimming stripped 4 bases from V and 1 base from J, with 10 bases between. The germline gives CDR1 MDHEN, CDR2 SYDVKM. The CDR3 extends over 14 amino acids. In DNA, the CDR3 is TGTGCCAGCAGTTCAGTGGAATTTAACTATGGCTACACCTTC. Translation: CASSSVEFNYGYTF.

There are many counts of this clonotype. This chain joins TRBV7-9 and TRBJ2-1, with TRBD2 matching 8 bases. V shed 4 bases, J shed 5 bases, and the junction held 7 bases outside the gene matches. This CDR3 has 15 residues. Germline loops: CDR1 SEHNR, CDR2 FQNEAQ (reference sequence). This CDR3 reads CASSSFSGANNEQFF. DNA of the CDR3: TGTGCCAGCAGCTCCTTTAGCGGGGCTAACAATGAGCAGTTCTTC.

Many counts were recorded for this clonotype. The chain employs TRBV5-5 and TRBJ1-5; no clear D gene. Looked up from germline, CDR1 is SGHKS and CDR2 is YYEKEE (reference sequence). The length of the CDR3 is 16 residues. The V end lost 4 bases, the J end lost 0 bases, and 14 bases lay between the germline ends. The DNA of the CDR3 is TGTGCCAGCAGCCTTGAGGATCAGGTTAGCAATCAGCCCCAGCATTTT. Translation: CASSLEDQVSNQPQHF.

This clonotype was recorded at least ten times. V is TRBV5-1 and J is TRBJ2-6; TRBD2 is a possible D gene (5 bases). The CDR3 covers 16 residues. CDR1 and CDR2 (germline): SGHRS, YFSETQ. V lost 0 bases to trimming and J lost 4 bases, with 11 bases between them. CDR3 DNA: TGCGCCAGCAGCTTGGAAGGGAGTACCGGGGCCAACGTCCTGACTTTC. Translation: CASSLEGSTGANVLTF.

This clonotype showed up just a few times. The V gene is TRBV7-9, the J gene TRBJ2-5, with D unresolved. Germline V gene data show CDR1 as SEHNR and CDR2 as FQNEAQ (reference sequence). The V and J ends lost 4 bases and 1 base respectively, with 10 bases between them. The CDR3 loop spans 14 amino acids. The CDR3 region is CASSSDGTQETQYF. The CDR3 DNA sequence: TGTGCCAGCAGCTCCGACGGCACCCAAGAGACCCAGTACTTC.

This clonotype has at least ten counts. The gene calls are TRBV6-6 and TRBJ1-2; no definite D call. V was shortened by 5 bases and J by 2 bases, with 12 bases between the two germline ends. Germline CDR1 is MNHNY and CDR2 is SVGAGI (reference sequence). This CDR3 region has 14 residues. CDR3 amino acids: CASSQQGINYGYTF. Written as DNA, the CDR3 is TGTGCCAGCAGTCAACAAGGGATAAACTATGGCTACACCTTC.

This clonotype showed up many times. This sequence joins TRBV10-3 and TRBJ2-5, with D possibly TRBD1 on 6 matching bases. V was clipped by 3 bases and J by 3 bases, with 11 bases between them. Germline CDR1 and CDR2: ENHRY and SYGVKD. CDR3 size: 14 residues. This CDR3 reads CAISEIGGEETQYF. The CDR3 region has the DNA TGTGCCATCAGTGAAATTGGGGGCGAAGAGACCCAGTACTTC.